The rows below give T cell receptor beta chains drawn from one sample of a study of cytomegalovirus exposure and HLA in healthy donors. Here immunoSEQ multiplex PCR was the method, and the copy in TCRdb shows in-frame clones only, minus some. The sample holds roughly 100,000 clones, about 80% seen once. Sequencing was performed on PBMCs. The origin of the receptors is a male donor in good health and CMV-seropositive. CDR3s include the opening cysteine and the closing phenylalanine or tryptophan. A D gene is named only where the DNA matches it firmly. The size of a clone is reported for some rows only, either as once, few or many, or as a class for expanded clones.

v_call	clone_size	d_call	j_call	cdr3_nt	cdr3_aa
TRBV11-2	NA	TRBD2	TRBJ2-5	TGTGCCAGCAGCGATTCACTAGCGGGGGGGCCGGAGACCCAGTACTTC	CASSDSLAGGPETQYF
TRBV6-5	few	TRBD1	TRBJ1-2	TGTGCCAGCAGGACGTTCGGACAGGTCTATGGCTACACCTTC	CASRTFGQVYGYTF
TRBV6-1	NA	TRBD1	TRBJ2-7	TGTGCCAGCAGTGAGGCCGGGACAGCTGTCCCCTACGAGCAGTACTTC	CASSEAGTAVPYEQYF
TRBV7-9	NA	TRBD1	TRBJ1-1	TGTGCCAGCAGCTTAGGTAGTCAGGGGGCTATGGTGAGAGCTTTCTTT	CASSLGSQGAMVRAFF
TRBV4-3	NA	NA	TRBJ2-7	TGCGCCAGCAGCCAAGGAGGCAGGGACTCCTACGAGCAGTACTTC	CASSQGGRDSYEQYF
TRBV13	NA	NA	TRBJ2-7	TGTGCCAGCAGAACCGGACGGGACTCCTACGAGCAGTACTTC	CASRTGRDSYEQYF
TRBV2	NA	NA	TRBJ1-3	TGTGCCAGCATGTCGGGATGGCCATTAAACACCATATATTTT	CASMSGWPLNTIYF
TRBV6-1	few	TRBD1	TRBJ2-7	TGTGCCAGCAGTGTACAGGGGCGTGAGCAGTACTTC	CASSVQGREQYF
TRBV7-6	NA	NA	TRBJ2-3	TGTGCCAGCAGCCCCCTAGCGCCAGATACGCAGTATTTT	CASSPLAPDTQYF
TRBV30	NA	TRBD2	TRBJ2-3	TGTGCCTCGAGCAAACTCGGGGCTAGCGGGGGGGCCCCAGATACGCAGTATTTT	CASSKLGASGGAPDTQYF
TRBV30	NA	NA	TRBJ2-3	TGTGCCTGGGACTTTCCCAGCACAGATACGCAGTATTTT	CAWDFPSTDTQYF
TRBV2	NA	TRBD1	TRBJ1-5	TGTGCCAGCAGGGGCCGGGACAGGGGATTGCCCCAGCATTTT	CASRGRDRGLPQHF
TRBV15	NA	TRBD2	TRBJ2-3	TGTGCCACGAAGCGGGGGGAAGGCACAGATACGCAGTATTTT	CATKRGEGTDTQYF
TRBV4-1	NA	NA	TRBJ2-5	TGCGCCAGCAGCCAGACACGACAAGAGACCCAGTACTTC	CASSQTRQETQYF
TRBV30	NA	NA	TRBJ2-5	TGTGCCTGGAGTACTGGAGGGCGAGAGACCCAGTACTTC	CAWSTGGRETQYF
TRBV7-2	NA	TRBD2	TRBJ2-1	TGTGCCAGCAACTTTTGGGGGGGCTCCTACAATGAGCAGTTCTTC	CASNFWGGSYNEQFF
TRBV6-6	NA	TRBD1	TRBJ2-2	TGTGCCAGTAGAGGGGGCGGTGGCACCGGGGAGCTGTTTTTT	CASRGGGGTGELFF
TRBV5-1	NA	TRBD1	TRBJ1-4	TGCGCCAGCAGCCTCGGGACAGCCGACCGCGGAAAACTGTTTTTT	CASSLGTADRGKLFF
TRBV5-1	NA	TRBD1	TRBJ1-6	TGCGCCACCCGGGACAGTTCAAATTCACCCCTCCACTTT	CATRDSSNSPLHF
TRBV9	NA	TRBD2	TRBJ2-1	TGTGCCAGCAGCGCGCTAGCGGGGGGGCCGTTCTTC	CASSALAGGPFF
TRBV30	NA	TRBD1	TRBJ1-2	TGTGCCTGGAGGGGACGACAGGGTTCTAACTATGGCTACACCTTC	CAWRGRQGSNYGYTF
TRBV6-5	NA	NA	TRBJ1-6	TGTGCCAGCAATCAGGGGTCGAATTCACCCCTCCACTTT	CASNQGSNSPLHF
TRBV5-4	once	TRBD1	TRBJ2-4	TGTGCCAGCAGTCGGTCTTCAGACAGGGGGAACATTCAGTACTTC	CASSRSSDRGNIQYF
TRBV6-1	NA	NA	TRBJ1-2	TGTGCCAGCAGTGAAGTGGGCAGCCGGGGTAGATATGGCTACACCTTC	CASSEVGSRGRYGYTF
TRBV5-6	NA	NA	TRBJ2-2	TGTGCCAGCAGCTTGGGAGGGGGGGCCGACACCGGGGAGCTGTTTTTT	CASSLGGGADTGELFF
TRBV18	NA	TRBD1	TRBJ1-1	TGTGCCAGCTTTCTTTCACAGGGGACACGGAACACTGAAGCTTTCTTT	CASFLSQGTRNTEAFF
TRBV15	once	TRBD1	TRBJ1-1	TGTGCCACCAGCAGACAGGGGGGCGAAGCTTTCTTT	CATSRQGGEAFF
TRBV10-2	NA	NA	TRBJ2-7	TGCGCCAGCAGTGCCCGACAGAAGGGTCCCGCGCAGTACTTC	CASSARQKGPAQYF
TRBV7-2	NA	TRBD1	TRBJ1-1	TGTGCCAGCAGCTTACAGGGGGGTGACGCTGAAGCTTTCTTT	CASSLQGGDAEAFF
TRBV7-2	NA	NA	TRBJ1-2	TGTGCCAGCAGCCCCAGGACAGCAAATCCGGTCGGTGGCTACACCTTC	CASSPRTANPVGGYTF
TRBV19	NA	NA	TRBJ2-1	TGTGCCAGTAGTAAAGCCGACTGGTTTCGAGGCAATGAGCAGTTCTTC	CASSKADWFRGNEQFF
TRBV18	NA	NA	TRBJ1-5	TGTGCCAGCTCACCCGCAGGGGGCAATCAGCCCCAGCATTTT	CASSPAGGNQPQHF
TRBV30	NA	TRBD1	TRBJ1-1	TGTGCCTGGACCACCGGACAGGGCCCTGAAGCTTTCTTT	CAWTTGQGPEAFF
TRBV4-1	NA	NA	TRBJ2-7	TGCGCCAGCAGCCAAGTTCCCCCACAGGGCCGCTCCTACGAGCAGTACTTC	CASSQVPPQGRSYEQYF
TRBV5-1	NA	TRBD1	TRBJ1-2	TGCGCCAGCAGGCCGACAGGGGACTATGGCTACACCTTC	CASRPTGDYGYTF
TRBV11-3	NA	NA	TRBJ2-7	TGTGCCAGCAGCTTAGGGTCAGGCTACGAGCAGTACTTC	CASSLGSGYEQYF
TRBV9	NA	NA	TRBJ1-2	TGTGCCAGCAGCGTAGCAGGGGATGGGGGAGTGGGAGGCTACACCTTC	CASSVAGDGGVGGYTF
TRBV2	NA	TRBD1	TRBJ2-7	TGTGCCAGCAGCCCATTACAGGGGGCGGGCGAGCAGTACTTC	CASSPLQGAGEQYF
TRBV7-2	NA	TRBD2	TRBJ2-3	TGTGCCAGCAGCGAAGGGACTAACACAGATACGCAGTATTTT	CASSEGTNTDTQYF
TRBV7-9	NA	NA	TRBJ1-1	TGTGCCAGCACCGCGGGGACTGAAGCTTTCTTT	CASTAGTEAFF
TRBV5-1	NA	TRBD1	TRBJ1-5	TGCGCCAGCAGCTTGGAGGGGACAGGGAATCAGCCCCAGCATTTT	CASSLEGTGNQPQHF
TRBV11-2	NA	NA	TRBJ1-1	TGTGCCAGCAGCATCCCGACAGGGAACACTGAAGCTTTCTTT	CASSIPTGNTEAFF
TRBV13	NA	NA	TRBJ2-7	TGTGCCAGCAGCACGGGAGAGGGCGCCCACGAGCAGTACTTC	CASSTGEGAHEQYF
TRBV5-1	NA	TRBD2	TRBJ2-7	TGCGCCAGCAGTGGTGGTAGCGGGGGAAGTCAGCAGTACTTC	CASSGGSGGSQQYF
TRBV7-8	NA	NA	TRBJ1-1	TGTGCCAGCAGCTTAGCGGGCAAGGACACTGAAGCTTTCTTT	CASSLAGKDTEAFF
TRBV9	NA	TRBD2	TRBJ2-5	TGTGCCAGCAGCGTAGCGGCGGGGGGGCCGGAGACCCAGTACTTC	CASSVAAGGPETQYF
TRBV7-9	NA	NA	TRBJ2-7	TGTGCCAGCAGCTCAGGGCGGGGCGGCTTCTACGAGCAGTACTTC	CASSSGRGGFYEQYF
TRBV6-1	NA	TRBD1	TRBJ1-5	TGTGCCAGCAGGACAGGGGTTGGCCAGCCCCAGCATTTT	CASRTGVGQPQHF
TRBV27	NA	NA	TRBJ1-4	TGTGCCAGCAGTCCCACCGGGATAGAGCCTAATGAAAAACTGTTTTTT	CASSPTGIEPNEKLFF
TRBV6-1	NA	TRBD2	TRBJ2-3	TGTGCCAGCAGGCATGCCGGGACTACCCCAATAACGCAGTATTTT	CASRHAGTTPITQYF
TRBV7-8	NA	TRBD1	TRBJ1-1	TGTGCCAGCAGCTTATTTGACAGGGGGGCTTTCTTT	CASSLFDRGAFF
TRBV14	NA	NA	TRBJ1-1	TGTGCCAGCAGCCAAGATCGGGGTAGTGAAGCTTTCTTT	CASSQDRGSEAFF
TRBV7-6	NA	NA	TRBJ1-5	TGTGCCAGCAGCCCTTGGGGGGACAATCAGCCCCAGCATTTT	CASSPWGDNQPQHF
TRBV5-1	NA	NA	TRBJ1-4	TGCGCCAGCAGCCCCGGTTTCGATAATGAAAAACTGTTTTTT	CASSPGFDNEKLFF